Following are 8 T cell receptor beta chains from one sample sequenced in a study of T-cell reconstitution after alpha-beta-depleted transplantation in children. Molecular barcoding with unique molecular identifiers was used for the TCRbeta library. TCRdb called the PCR reads again in MiXCR, with one record for every CDR3 protein. This repertoire shows some 830,000 distinct CDR3 sequences, 15% to 20% found once; its top ten account for 5%. This specimen was PBMCs, mostly from graft donor cells, taken 360 days after TCRalphabeta/CD19-depleted stem cell transplant. All receptors derive from a male patient between 5 and 17 years old who had a stem cell transplant for acute lymphoblastic leukemia, so the T cells may come from the graft donor.

This clonotype was seen a few times. V and J are TRBV24-1 and TRBJ2-4, with D possibly matching TRBD1 (6 bases). CDR3 length: 14 amino acids. Germline CDR1 is KGHDR and CDR2 is SFDVKD. Trimming removed 3 bases from V and 6 bases from J, with 11 bases in between. The CDR3 nucleotides read TGTGCCACCAGTGATGTTATGGACAGAAACATTCAGTACTTC. Translated: CATSDVMDRNIQYF.

This chain links TRBV29-1 with TRBJ1-1; tentatively, D is TRBD1 (6 bases). Germline loops: CDR1 SQVTM, CDR2 ANQGSEA. Trimming stripped 5 bases from V and 1 base from J, with 14 bases between. This CDR3 region has 14 residues. CDR3 in amino acids: CSVNNRVANTEAFF. The CDR3 DNA reads as TGCAGCGTTAATAACAGGGTGGCGAACACTGAAGCTTTCTTT.

The gene calls are TRBV11-2 and TRBJ2-3, with D tentatively TRBD2 (5 bases). The CDR3 consists of 16 residues. V lost 1 base, J lost 0 bases, and 11 bases lay in between. Germline CDR1 is SGHAT and CDR2 is FQNNGV. CDR3: CASSLVSRRSTDTQYF. CDR3 DNA: TGTGCCAGCAGCTTAGTTTCCAGGAGGAGCACAGATACGCAGTATTTT.

Concerning this clonotype: This may be a read error, as it is one base from a much larger clone. The chain couples TRBV7-8 to TRBJ2-3, with D possibly being TRBD1 (6 bases). Germline loops: CDR1 SGHVS, CDR2 FQNEAQ. This CDR3 is built from 14 residues. V gave up 1 base and J gave up 2 bases, with 7 bases separating them. Here the CDR3 reads CASSLGQDTDTQYF. The CDR3 DNA follows: TGTGCCAGCAGCTTAGGACAGGACACAGATACGCAGTATTTT.

This clonotype was counted a few times. J is TRBJ2-3 and V is TRBV29-1; tentative D call: TRBD1 (5 bases). CDR1 is SQVTM, CDR2 ANQGSEA, per germline. V lost 0 bases to trimming and J lost 0 bases, with 10 bases between them. The CDR3 runs 15 residues. CDR3 sequence (DNA): TGCAGCGTTGAAGAGTCAGGGCCTAGCACAGATACGCAGTATTTT. This translates into CSVEESGPSTDTQYF.

This clonotype was counted between two and nine times. V usage is TRBV19 and J usage is TRBJ2-2; D may be TRBD2 (6 bases). The CDR3 has 15 residues. The germline V gene encodes CDR1 LNHDA and CDR2 SQIVND (reference sequence). V was cut by 4 bases and J by 6 bases, with 15 bases left in between. CDR3 DNA: TGTGCCAGTAGTACCGAGCCGGGAGACCCCGGGGAGCTGTTTTTT. Translated: CASSTEPGDPGELFF.

This clonotype was detected only a few times. This chain links TRBV11-2 with TRBJ2-5; TRBD2 matches 7 bases. Germline CDR1 SGHAT, CDR2 FQNNGV. CDR3 size: 14 residues. Trimming cost V 2 bases and J 4 bases; bases outside gene matches: 4. CDR3 amino acids: CASSLYWEGETQYF. In DNA, the CDR3 is TGTGCCAGCAGCTTATACTGGGAGGGAGAGACCCAGTACTTC. Filled out from reference TRBV11-2 and TRBJ2-5, the complete variable domain reads EAGVAQSPRYKIIEKRQSVAFWCNPISGHATLYWYQQILGQGPKLLIQFQNNGVVDDSQLPKDRFSAERLKGVDSTLKIQPAKLEDSAVYLCASSLYWEGETQYFGPGTRLLVL.

This clonotype turned up a few times. The rearrangement uses TRBV13 and TRBJ2-4; the D gene is possibly TRBD2 (5 bases). Germline V gene lookup returns CDR1 PRHDT and CDR2 FYEKMQ (reference sequence). The CDR3 is 17 amino acids. V gave up 3 bases and J gave up 5 bases, with 20 bases separating them. CDR3 region: CASSFGEENGSENIQYF. The CDR3 DNA reads as TGTGCCAGCAGCTTTGGCGAGGAGAACGGTAGCGAAAACATTCAGTACTTC.